The rows below give T cell receptor beta chains drawn from one sample of a study of blood T cell repertoires in COVID-19. This table comes from immunoSEQ multiplex PCR, and its TCRdb copy is limited to in-frame clones, with some not included. The sample shows 200,000 to 250,000 clones, about 90% of them seen only once. Sequencing was done on a sample of PBMCs or T cells enriched from blood (not recorded which). The source of these receptors is a woman under 40 who had been exposed to COVID-19. Both conserved end residues are trimmed from each CDR3. Fields, in order: clone size, CDR3 length, V gene, J gene, CDR3 protein. Clone size appears in some rows only: once, few, many, or a class for an expanded clone.

clone_size: -
cdr3_length: 12
v_call: TRBV2
j_call: TRBJ2-1
cdr3_aa: ASLDKSFNNEQF

clone_size: -
cdr3_length: 12
v_call: TRBV19
j_call: TRBJ1-1
cdr3_aa: ASSEGQGFSVAF

clone_size: -
cdr3_length: 12
v_call: TRBV14
j_call: TRBJ2-7
cdr3_aa: ASSPGLAAYEQY

clone_size: -
cdr3_length: 11
v_call: TRBV27
j_call: TRBJ2-7
cdr3_aa: ASSPRNYYEQY

clone_size: -
cdr3_length: 13
v_call: TRBV14
j_call: TRBJ2-2
cdr3_aa: ASSQKSRGTGELF

clone_size: once
cdr3_length: 12
v_call: TRBV6-5
j_call: TRBJ2-3
cdr3_aa: ASNRDRGSDTQY

clone_size: once
cdr3_length: 12
v_call: TRBV10-2
j_call: TRBJ2-5
cdr3_aa: ASSDVSPQETQY

clone_size: -
cdr3_length: 13
v_call: TRBV5-1
j_call: TRBJ1-1
cdr3_aa: ASSKAGTRPVEAF

clone_size: -
cdr3_length: 14
v_call: TRBV5-8
j_call: TRBJ1-3
cdr3_aa: ASSLDRGISGNTIY

clone_size: once
cdr3_length: 13
v_call: TRBV25-1
j_call: TRBJ2-1
cdr3_aa: ASSESGGAENEQF

clone_size: -
cdr3_length: 13
v_call: TRBV5-5
j_call: TRBJ2-5
cdr3_aa: ASSLGLAGIETQY

clone_size: -
cdr3_length: 12
v_call: TRBV7-9
j_call: TRBJ2-1
cdr3_aa: ATTGLADYNEQF

clone_size: few
cdr3_length: 15
v_call: TRBV5-6
j_call: TRBJ1-5
cdr3_aa: ASSDSQGALGNQPQH

clone_size: -
cdr3_length: 13
v_call: TRBV6-5
j_call: TRBJ2-7
cdr3_aa: ASSYGRGGEYEQY

clone_size: -
cdr3_length: 14
v_call: TRBV9
j_call: TRBJ2-5
cdr3_aa: ASSVYGVAGVETQY

clone_size: -
cdr3_length: 14
v_call: TRBV5-1
j_call: TRBJ2-1
cdr3_aa: ASSWSGASSYNEQF

clone_size: once
cdr3_length: 13
v_call: TRBV6-6
j_call: TRBJ1-4
cdr3_aa: ASSLTTREGEKLF

clone_size: -
cdr3_length: 14
v_call: TRBV15
j_call: TRBJ2-3
cdr3_aa: ATSRDGLAGGDTQY

clone_size: few
cdr3_length: 12
v_call: TRBV5-1
j_call: TRBJ2-1
cdr3_aa: ASSLVATGNEQF

clone_size: -
cdr3_length: 15
v_call: TRBV4-1
j_call: TRBJ2-2
cdr3_aa: ASSRIALVADTGELF

clone_size: -
cdr3_length: 13
v_call: TRBV6-6
j_call: TRBJ2-1
cdr3_aa: ASSYSGLSNNEQF

clone_size: -
cdr3_length: 11
v_call: TRBV2
j_call: TRBJ1-2
cdr3_aa: ASNEDRDYGYT

clone_size: -
cdr3_length: 12
v_call: TRBV4-1
j_call: TRBJ1-6
cdr3_aa: ASSQGQRGSPLH

clone_size: -
cdr3_length: 12
v_call: TRBV9
j_call: TRBJ1-2
cdr3_aa: ASSPRGDSSGYT

clone_size: -
cdr3_length: 10
v_call: TRBV29-1
j_call: TRBJ2-7
cdr3_aa: SVWAPSGEQY

clone_size: -
cdr3_length: 13
v_call: TRBV30
j_call: TRBJ1-6
cdr3_aa: AWSLLGTGRSPLH

clone_size: -
cdr3_length: 13
v_call: TRBV4-1
j_call: TRBJ2-5
cdr3_aa: ASSFGDRHQETQY

clone_size: -
cdr3_length: 12
v_call: TRBV6-5
j_call: TRBJ2-1
cdr3_aa: ASQVLSSYNEQF